This T cell receptor (beta chain) was documented in a study of identical twins. One entry per CDR3 protein results from TCRdb running MiXCR on the 5' RACE reads. The sample lists about 720,000 distinct CDR3 sequences; 8% to 9% were seen once. Unmatched junction bases numbered 9, after V lost 4 bases and J lost 1 base. This CDR3 contains 18 residues. Germline values: CDR1 SGHDT, CDR2 YYEEEE. The sample was also linked to a second study, of yellow fever vaccine responses in identical twins.

This TCR came from a young woman in good health. The chain recombines TRBV5-6 with TRBJ2-1; TRBD2 aligns across 12 bases. The sample taken for sequencing was PBMCs. The CDR3 bases are TGTGCCAGCAGCCAACCGGGACTAGCGGGCCGATCCTACAATGAGCAGTTCTTC. Protein sequence: CASSQPGLAGRSYNEQFF.